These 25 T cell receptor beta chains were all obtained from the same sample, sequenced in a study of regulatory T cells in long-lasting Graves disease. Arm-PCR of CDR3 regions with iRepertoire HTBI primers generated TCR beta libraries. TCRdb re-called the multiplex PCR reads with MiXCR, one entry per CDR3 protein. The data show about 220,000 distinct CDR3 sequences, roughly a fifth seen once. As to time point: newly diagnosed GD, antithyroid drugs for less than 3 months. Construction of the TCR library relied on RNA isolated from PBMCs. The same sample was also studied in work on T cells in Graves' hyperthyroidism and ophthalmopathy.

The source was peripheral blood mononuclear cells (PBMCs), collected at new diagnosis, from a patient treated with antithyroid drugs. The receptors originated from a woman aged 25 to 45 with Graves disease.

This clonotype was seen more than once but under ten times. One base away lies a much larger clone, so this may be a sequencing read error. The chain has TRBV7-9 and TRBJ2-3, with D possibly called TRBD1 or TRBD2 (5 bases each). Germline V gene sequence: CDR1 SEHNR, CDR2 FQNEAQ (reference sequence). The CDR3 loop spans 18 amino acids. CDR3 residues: CASGLVVARDRGADTQYF. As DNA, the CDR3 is TGTGCCAGCGGCTTAGTCGTGGCGAGAGATCGGGGCGCAGATACGCAGTATTTT.

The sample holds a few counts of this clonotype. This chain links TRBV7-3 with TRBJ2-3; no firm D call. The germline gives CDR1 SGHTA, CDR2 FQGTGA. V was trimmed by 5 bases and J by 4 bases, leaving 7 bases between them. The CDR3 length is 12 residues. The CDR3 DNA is TGTGCCAGCAGCCCGTCGGCAGATACGCAGTATTTT. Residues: CASSPSADTQYF. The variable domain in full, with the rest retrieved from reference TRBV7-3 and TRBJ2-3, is GAGVSQTPSNKVTEKGKYVELRCDPISGHTALYWYRQSLGQGPEFLIYFQGTGAADDSGLPNDRFFAVRPEGSVSTLKIQRTERGDSAVYLCASSPSADTQYFGPGTRLTVL.

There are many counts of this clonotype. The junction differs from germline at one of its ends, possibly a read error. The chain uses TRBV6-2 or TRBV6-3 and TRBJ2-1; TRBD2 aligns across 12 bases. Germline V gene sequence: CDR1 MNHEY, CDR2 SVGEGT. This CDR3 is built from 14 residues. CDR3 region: CASSPQTSGGSSVF. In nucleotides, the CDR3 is TGTGCCAGCAGCCCCCAGACTAGCGGGGGTTCATCGGTCTTC.

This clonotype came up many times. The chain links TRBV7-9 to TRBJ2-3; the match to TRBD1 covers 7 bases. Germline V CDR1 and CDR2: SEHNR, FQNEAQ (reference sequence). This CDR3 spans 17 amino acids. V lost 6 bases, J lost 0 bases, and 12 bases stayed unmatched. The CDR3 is CASRGETGWRSTDTQYF. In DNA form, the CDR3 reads TGTGCCAGCAGGGGTGAGACAGGGTGGAGGAGCACAGATACGCAGTATTTT.

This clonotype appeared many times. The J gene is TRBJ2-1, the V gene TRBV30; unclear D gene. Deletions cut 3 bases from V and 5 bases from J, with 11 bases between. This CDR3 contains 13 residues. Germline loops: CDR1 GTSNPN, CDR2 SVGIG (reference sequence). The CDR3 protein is CAWSLIPDNEQFF. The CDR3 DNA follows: TGTGCCTGGAGCCTTATTCCAGACAATGAGCAGTTCTTC.

The CDR3 DNA reads as TGTGCCAGCAGCTGGACAGGAGGGGCCGGGGAGCTGTTTTTT. Its translation: CASSWTGGAGELFF. The J gene is TRBJ2-2, the V gene TRBV3-1, with a tentative D call TRBD1 (7 bases). CDR1 and CDR2 (germline): LGHDT, YNNKEL (reference sequence). This CDR3 comprises 14 residues. Trimming took 5 bases from V and 6 from J, leaving 13 bases between them.

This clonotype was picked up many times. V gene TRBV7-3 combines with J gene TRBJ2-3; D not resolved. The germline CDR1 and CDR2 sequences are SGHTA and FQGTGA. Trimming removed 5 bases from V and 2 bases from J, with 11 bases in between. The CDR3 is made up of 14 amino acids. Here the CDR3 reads CASSRMASTDTQYF. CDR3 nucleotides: TGTGCCAGCAGCCGGATGGCCTCCACAGATACGCAGTATTTT.

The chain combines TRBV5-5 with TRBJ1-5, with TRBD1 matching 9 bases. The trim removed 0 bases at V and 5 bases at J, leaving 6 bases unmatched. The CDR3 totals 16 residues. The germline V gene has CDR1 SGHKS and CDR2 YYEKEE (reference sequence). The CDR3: CASSLAGGQGYQPQHF. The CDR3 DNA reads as TGTGCCAGCAGCTTGGCAGGGGGACAGGGCTATCAGCCCCAGCATTTT. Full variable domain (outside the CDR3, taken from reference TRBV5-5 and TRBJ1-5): DAGVTQSPTHLIKTRGQQVTLRCSPISGHKSVSWYQQVLGQGPQFIFQYYEKEERGRGNFPDRFSARQFPNYSSELNVNALLLGDSALYLCASSLAGGQGYQPQHFGDGTRLSIL.

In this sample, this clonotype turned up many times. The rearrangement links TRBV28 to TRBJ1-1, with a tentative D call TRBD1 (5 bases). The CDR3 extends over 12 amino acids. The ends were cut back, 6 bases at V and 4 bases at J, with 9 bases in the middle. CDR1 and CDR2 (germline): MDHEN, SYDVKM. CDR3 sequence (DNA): TGTGCCAGCAGAGAGGGGTCCACTGAAGCTTTCTTT. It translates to CASREGSTEAFF.

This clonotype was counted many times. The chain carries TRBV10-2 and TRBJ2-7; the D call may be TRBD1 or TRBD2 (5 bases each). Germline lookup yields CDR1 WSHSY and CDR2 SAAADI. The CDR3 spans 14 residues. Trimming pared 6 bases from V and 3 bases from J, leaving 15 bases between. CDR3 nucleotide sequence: TGCGCCAGCAGAGAGGGGCGGGCCAGCTACGAGCAGTACTTC. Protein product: CASREGRASYEQYF.

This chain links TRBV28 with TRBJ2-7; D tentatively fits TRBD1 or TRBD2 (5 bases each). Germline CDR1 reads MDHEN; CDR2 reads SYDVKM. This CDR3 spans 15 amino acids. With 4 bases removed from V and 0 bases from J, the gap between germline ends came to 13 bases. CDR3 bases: TGTGCCAGCAGTTCGGGGCGGGTTCCCTCCTACGAGCAGTACTTC. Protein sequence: CASSSGRVPSYEQYF.

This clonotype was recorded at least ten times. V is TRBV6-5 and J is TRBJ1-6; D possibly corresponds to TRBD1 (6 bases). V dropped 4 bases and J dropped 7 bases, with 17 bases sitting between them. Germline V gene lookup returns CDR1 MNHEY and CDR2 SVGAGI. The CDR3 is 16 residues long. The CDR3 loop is CASSSIFRGMNSPLHF. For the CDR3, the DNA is TGTGCCAGCAGTTCCATCTTCAGGGGCATGAATTCACCCCTCCACTTT.

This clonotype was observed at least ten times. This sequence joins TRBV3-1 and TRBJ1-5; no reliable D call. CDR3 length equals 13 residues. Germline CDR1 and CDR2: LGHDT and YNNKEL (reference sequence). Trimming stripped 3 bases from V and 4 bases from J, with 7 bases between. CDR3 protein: CASSQRGNQPQHF. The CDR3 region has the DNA TGTGCCAGCAGCCAGCGAGGGAATCAGCCCCAGCATTTT.

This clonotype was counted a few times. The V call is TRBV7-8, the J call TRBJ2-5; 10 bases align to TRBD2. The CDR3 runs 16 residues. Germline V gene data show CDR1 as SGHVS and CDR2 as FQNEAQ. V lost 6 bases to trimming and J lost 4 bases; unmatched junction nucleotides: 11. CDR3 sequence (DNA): TGTGCCAGCAGGCCCCTCGGAGCGGGAGGGTCAGAGACCCAGTACTTC. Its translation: CASRPLGAGGSETQYF. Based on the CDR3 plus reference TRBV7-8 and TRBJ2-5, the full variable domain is GAGVSQSPRYKVAKRGQDVALRCDPISGHVSLFWYQQALGQGPEFLTYFQNEAQLDKSGLPSDRFFAERPEGSVSTLKIQRTQQEDSAVYLCASRPLGAGGSETQYFGPGTRLLVL.

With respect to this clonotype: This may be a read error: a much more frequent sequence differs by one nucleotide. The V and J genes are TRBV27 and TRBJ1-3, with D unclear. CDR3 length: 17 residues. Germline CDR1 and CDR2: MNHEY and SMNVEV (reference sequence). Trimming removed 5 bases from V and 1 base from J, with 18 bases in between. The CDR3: CASSETFWSKSGNTIYF. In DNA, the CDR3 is TGTGCCAGCAGTGAGACTTTCTGGTCTAAATCTGGAAACACCATATATTTT.

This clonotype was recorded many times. CDR3 bases: TGTGCCAGCAGTTACTTCGGCGGGGAGCTGTTTTTT. The encoded protein is CASSYFGGELFF. The rearrangement uses TRBV6-5 and TRBJ2-2; D ambiguous. Germline V lookup: CDR1 MNHEY, CDR2 SVGAGI. This CDR3 has 12 residues. V lost 1 base and J lost 7, with 4 bases in between.

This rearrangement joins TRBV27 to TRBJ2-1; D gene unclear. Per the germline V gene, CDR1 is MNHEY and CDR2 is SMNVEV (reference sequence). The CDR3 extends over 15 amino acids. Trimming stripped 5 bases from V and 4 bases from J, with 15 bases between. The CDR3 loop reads CASSPQLDIYNEQFF. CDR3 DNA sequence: TGTGCCAGCAGTCCCCAGCTGGATATATACAATGAGCAGTTCTTC.

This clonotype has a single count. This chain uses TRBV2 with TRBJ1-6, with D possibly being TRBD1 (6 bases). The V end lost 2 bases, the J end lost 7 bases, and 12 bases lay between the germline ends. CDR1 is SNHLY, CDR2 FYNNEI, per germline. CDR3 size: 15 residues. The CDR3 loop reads CASSERQALNSPLHF. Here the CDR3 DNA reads TGTGCCAGCAGTGAAAGACAGGCCCTGAATTCACCCCTCCACTTT.

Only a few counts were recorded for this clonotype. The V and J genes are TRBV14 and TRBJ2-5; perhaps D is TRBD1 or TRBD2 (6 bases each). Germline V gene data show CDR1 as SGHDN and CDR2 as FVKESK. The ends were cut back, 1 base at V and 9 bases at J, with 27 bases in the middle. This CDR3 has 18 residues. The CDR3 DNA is TGTGCCAGCAGCCAAGGGCCTTTGGGGGGCCGCGTCAAGGAGGCCCAGTACTTC. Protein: CASSQGPLGGRVKEAQYF.

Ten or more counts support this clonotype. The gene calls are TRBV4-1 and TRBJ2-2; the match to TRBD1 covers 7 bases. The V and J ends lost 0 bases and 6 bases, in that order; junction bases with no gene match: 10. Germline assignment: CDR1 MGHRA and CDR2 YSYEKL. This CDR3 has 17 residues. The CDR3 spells CASSQDRGGAQAGELFF. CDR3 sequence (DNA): TGCGCCAGCAGCCAAGACCGAGGGGGCGCGCAGGCCGGGGAGCTGTTTTTT.

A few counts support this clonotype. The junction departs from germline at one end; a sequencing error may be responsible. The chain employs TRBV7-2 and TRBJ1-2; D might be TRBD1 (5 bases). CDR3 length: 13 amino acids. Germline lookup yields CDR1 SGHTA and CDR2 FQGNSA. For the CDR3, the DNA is TGTGCCAGCAGCTACAGACAGTCCTATGGCTTCACCTTC. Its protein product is CASSYRQSYGFTF.

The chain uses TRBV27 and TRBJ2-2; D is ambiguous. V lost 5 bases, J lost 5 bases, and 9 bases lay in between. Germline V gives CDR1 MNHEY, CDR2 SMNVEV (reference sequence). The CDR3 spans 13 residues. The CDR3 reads CASSPAHTGELFF. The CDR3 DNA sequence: TGTGCCAGCAGTCCTGCCCATACCGGGGAGCTGTTTTTT.

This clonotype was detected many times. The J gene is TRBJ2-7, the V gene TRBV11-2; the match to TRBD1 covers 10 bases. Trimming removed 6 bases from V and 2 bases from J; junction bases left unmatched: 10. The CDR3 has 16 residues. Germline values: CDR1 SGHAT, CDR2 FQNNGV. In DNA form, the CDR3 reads TGTGCCAGCAGGCGTCCGGGACAGGGGACCACCTACGAGCAGTACTTC. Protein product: CASRRPGQGTTYEQYF.

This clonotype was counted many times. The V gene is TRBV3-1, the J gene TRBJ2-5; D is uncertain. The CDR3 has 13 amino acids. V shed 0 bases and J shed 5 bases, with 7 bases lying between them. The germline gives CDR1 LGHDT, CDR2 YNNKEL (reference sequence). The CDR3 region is CASSQDYPETQYF. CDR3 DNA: TGTGCCAGCAGCCAAGATTATCCCGAGACCCAGTACTTC.

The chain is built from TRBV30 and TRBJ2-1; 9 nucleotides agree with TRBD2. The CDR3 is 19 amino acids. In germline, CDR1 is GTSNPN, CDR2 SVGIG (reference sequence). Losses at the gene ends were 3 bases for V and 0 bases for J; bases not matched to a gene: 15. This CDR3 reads CAWREPSGNLPSSYNEQFF. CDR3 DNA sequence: TGTGCCTGGAGGGAACCTAGCGGGAACCTACCAAGCTCCTACAATGAGCAGTTCTTC.